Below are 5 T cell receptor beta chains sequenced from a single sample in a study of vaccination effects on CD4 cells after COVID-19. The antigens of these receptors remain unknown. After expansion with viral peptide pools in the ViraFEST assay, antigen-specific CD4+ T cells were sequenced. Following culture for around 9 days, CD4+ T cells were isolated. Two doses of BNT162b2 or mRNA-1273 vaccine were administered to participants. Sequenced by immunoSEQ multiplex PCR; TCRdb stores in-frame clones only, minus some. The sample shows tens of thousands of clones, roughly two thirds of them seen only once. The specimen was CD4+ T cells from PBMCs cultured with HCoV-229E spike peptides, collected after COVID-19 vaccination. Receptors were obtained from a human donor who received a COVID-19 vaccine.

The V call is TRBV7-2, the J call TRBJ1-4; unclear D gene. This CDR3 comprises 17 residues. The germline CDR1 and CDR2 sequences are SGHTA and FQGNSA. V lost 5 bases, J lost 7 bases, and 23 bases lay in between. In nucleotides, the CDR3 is TGTGCCAGCAGCACAGATCTTGAGGCGGGTTTGCGTGAAAAACTGTTTTTT. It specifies CASSTDLEAGLREKLFF.

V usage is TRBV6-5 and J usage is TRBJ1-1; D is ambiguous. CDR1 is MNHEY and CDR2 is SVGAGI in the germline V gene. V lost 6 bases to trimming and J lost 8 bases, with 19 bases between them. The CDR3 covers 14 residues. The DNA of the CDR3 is TGTGCCAGCAGGAACCCCGGCCAGGCCCTCGAAGCTTTCTTT. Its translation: CASRNPGQALEAFF.

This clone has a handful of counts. DNA of the CDR3: TGTGCCAGCAGCCCCGGACGGACTAGCGGAGATACGCAGTATTTT. Protein: CASSPGRTSGDTQYF. V usage is TRBV7-7 and J usage is TRBJ2-3; 10 bases map to TRBD2. J was trimmed by 5 bases and V by 5 bases; bases with no gene match: 7. The CDR3 is 15 residues long. CDR1 and CDR2 (germline): SSHAT, FNYEAQ (reference sequence). Full variable domain (outside the CDR3, taken from reference TRBV7-7 and TRBJ2-3): GAGVSQSPRYKVTKRGQDVTLRCDPISSHATLYWYQQALGQGPEFLTYFNYEAQPDKSGLPSDRFSAERPEGSISTLTIQRTEQRDSAMYRCASSPGRTSGDTQYFGPGTRLTVL.

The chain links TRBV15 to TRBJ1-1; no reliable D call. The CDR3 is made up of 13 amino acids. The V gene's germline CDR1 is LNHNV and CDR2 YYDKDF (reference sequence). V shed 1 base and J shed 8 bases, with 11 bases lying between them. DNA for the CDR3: TGTGCCACCAGCAGAGCGAGCGCGGCCGAAGCTTTCTTT. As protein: CATSRASAAEAFF.

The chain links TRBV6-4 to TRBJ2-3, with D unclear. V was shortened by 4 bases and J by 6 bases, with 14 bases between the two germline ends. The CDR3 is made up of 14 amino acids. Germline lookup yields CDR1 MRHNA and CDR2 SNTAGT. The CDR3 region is CASSATLSWDTQYF. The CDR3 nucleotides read TGTGCCAGCAGTGCCACCCTCTCATGGGATACGCAGTATTTT.